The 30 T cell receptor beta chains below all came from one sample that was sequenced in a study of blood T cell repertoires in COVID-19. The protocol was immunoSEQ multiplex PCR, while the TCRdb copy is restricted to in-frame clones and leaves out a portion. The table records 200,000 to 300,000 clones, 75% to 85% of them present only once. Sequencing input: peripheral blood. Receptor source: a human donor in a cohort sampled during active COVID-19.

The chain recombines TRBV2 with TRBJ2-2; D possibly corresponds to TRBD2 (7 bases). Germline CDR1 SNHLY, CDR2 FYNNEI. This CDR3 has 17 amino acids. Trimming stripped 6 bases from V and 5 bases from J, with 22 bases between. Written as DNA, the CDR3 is TGTGCCAGCAGGGGGGGGCTAGCGCGGGTCCAGACCGGGGAGCTGTTTTTT. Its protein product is CASRGGLARVQTGELFF. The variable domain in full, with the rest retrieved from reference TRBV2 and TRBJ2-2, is EPEVTQTPSHQVTQMGQEVILRCVPISNHLYFYWYRQILGQKVEFLVSFYNNEISEKSEIFDDQFSVERPDGSNFTLKIRSTKLEDSAMYFCASRGGLARVQTGELFFGEGSRLTVL.

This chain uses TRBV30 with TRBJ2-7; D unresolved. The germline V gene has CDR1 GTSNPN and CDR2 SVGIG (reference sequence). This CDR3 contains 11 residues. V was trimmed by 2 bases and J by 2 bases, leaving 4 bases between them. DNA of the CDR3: TGTGCCTGGAGTACGGCCTACGAGCAGTACTTC. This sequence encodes CAWSTAYEQYF.

The CDR3 here is CASSTTESPLHF. DNA for the CDR3: TGTGCCAGCAGCACAACAGAATCACCCCTCCACTTT. This sequence joins TRBV5-4 and TRBJ1-6; D gene ambiguous. Trimming took 4 bases from V and 10 from J, leaving 9 bases between them. Per the germline V gene, CDR1 is SGHNT and CDR2 is YYREEE (reference sequence). The CDR3 is 12 residues long.

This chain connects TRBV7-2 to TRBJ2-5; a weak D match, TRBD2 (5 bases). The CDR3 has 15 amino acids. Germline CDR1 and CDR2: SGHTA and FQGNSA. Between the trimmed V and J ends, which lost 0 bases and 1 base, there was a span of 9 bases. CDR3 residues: CASSLATGTQETQYF. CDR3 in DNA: TGTGCCAGCAGCTTAGCCACGGGAACCCAAGAGACCCAGTACTTC.

CDR3 residues: CASSLEGRGYGYTF. The DNA for the CDR3 is TGCGCCAGCAGCTTGGAGGGCAGGGGCTATGGCTACACCTTC. V is TRBV5-1 and J is TRBJ1-2; perhaps TRBD1 as D (6 bases). This CDR3 is 14 amino acids long. Germline V gives CDR1 SGHRS, CDR2 YFSETQ. The ends were cut back, 0 bases at V and 4 bases at J, with 10 bases in the middle.

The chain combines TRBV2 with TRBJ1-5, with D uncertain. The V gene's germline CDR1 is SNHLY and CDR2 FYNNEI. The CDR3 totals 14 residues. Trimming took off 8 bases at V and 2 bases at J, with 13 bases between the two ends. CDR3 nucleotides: TGTGCCAGCGCCGAGGAGGGCGGCAATCAGCCCCAGCATTTT. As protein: CASAEEGGNQPQHF.

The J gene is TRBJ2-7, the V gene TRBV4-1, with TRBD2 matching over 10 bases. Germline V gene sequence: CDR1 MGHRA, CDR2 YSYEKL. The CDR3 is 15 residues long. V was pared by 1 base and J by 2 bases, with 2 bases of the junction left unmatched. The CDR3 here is CASSQGGTSAYEQYF. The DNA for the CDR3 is TGCGCCAGCAGCCAAGGAGGGACTAGCGCCTACGAGCAGTACTTC.

CDR3: CASSSYGQGRGEKLFF. The CDR3 DNA follows: TGTGCCAGCAGCTCATACGGACAGGGAAGAGGGGAAAAACTGTTTTTT. The gene calls are TRBV11-2 and TRBJ1-4; TRBD1 matches 8 bases. CDR1 is SGHAT and CDR2 is FQNNGV in the germline V gene. J was trimmed by 8 bases and V by 4 bases; bases with no gene match: 12. The CDR3 is 16 residues long. Full variable domain (remainder filled in from reference TRBV11-2 and TRBJ1-4): EAGVAQSPRYKIIEKRQSVAFWCNPISGHATLYWYQQILGQGPKLLIQFQNNGVVDDSQLPKDRFSAERLKGVDSTLKIQPAKLEDSAVYLCASSSYGQGRGEKLFFGSGTQLSVL.

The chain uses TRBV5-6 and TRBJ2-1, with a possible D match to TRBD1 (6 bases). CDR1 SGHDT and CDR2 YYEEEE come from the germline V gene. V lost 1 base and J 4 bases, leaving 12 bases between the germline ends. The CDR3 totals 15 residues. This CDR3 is CASSLTAGAYNEQFF. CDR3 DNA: TGTGCCAGCAGCTTGACCGCAGGGGCATACAATGAGCAGTTCTTC.

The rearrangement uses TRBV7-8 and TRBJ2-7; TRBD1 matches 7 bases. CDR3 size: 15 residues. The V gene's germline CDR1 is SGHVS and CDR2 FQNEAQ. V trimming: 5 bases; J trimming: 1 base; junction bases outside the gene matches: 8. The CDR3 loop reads CASSQGRTGSYEQYF. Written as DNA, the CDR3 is TGTGCCAGCAGCCAGGGAAGGACAGGTTCCTACGAGCAGTACTTC.

CDR3 residues: CASSTHTRQGSDTQYF. DNA of the CDR3: TGTGCCAGCAGCACCCACACCCGACAGGGGTCCGATACGCAGTATTTT. The V and J genes are TRBV28 and TRBJ2-3; 8 bases are a match to TRBD1. CDR1 MDHEN and CDR2 SYDVKM come from the germline V gene. This CDR3 contains 16 residues. V dropped 6 bases and J dropped 6; count of bases not matched to a gene: 14.

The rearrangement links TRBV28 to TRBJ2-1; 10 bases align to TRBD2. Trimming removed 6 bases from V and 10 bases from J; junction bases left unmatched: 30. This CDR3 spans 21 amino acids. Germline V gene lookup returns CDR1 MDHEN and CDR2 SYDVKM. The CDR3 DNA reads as TGTGCCAGCAGGACTCCTCTCAGGGTACTAGCGGGACGGTTCGGGGTGGGGGAGCAGTTCTTC. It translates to CASRTPLRVLAGRFGVGEQFF.

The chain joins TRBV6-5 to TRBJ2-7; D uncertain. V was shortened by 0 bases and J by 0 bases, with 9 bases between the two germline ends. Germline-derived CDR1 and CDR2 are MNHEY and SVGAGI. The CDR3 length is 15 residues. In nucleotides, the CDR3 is TGTGCCAGCAGTTACTCTGCGGCAGACTCCTACGAGCAGTACTTC. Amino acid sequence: CASSYSAADSYEQYF.

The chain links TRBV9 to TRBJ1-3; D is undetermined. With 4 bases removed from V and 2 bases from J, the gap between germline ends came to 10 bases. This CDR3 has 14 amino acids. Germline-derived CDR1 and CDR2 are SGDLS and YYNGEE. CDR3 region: CASSPHGAGNTIYF. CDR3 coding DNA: TGTGCCAGCAGCCCCCACGGGGCTGGAAACACCATATATTTT. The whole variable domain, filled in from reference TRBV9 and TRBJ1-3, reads DSGVTQTPKHLITATGQRVTLRCSPRSGDLSVYWYQQSLDQGLQFLIQYYNGEERAKGNILERFSAQQFPDLHSELNLSSLELGDSALYFCASSPHGAGNTIYFGEGSWLTVV.

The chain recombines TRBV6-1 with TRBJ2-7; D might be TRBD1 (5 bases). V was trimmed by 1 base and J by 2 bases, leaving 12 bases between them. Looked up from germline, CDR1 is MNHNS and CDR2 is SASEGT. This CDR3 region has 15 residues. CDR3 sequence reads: CASSEEGSTAYEQYF. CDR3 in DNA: TGTGCCAGCAGTGAAGAGGGGTCTACCGCCTACGAGCAGTACTTC.

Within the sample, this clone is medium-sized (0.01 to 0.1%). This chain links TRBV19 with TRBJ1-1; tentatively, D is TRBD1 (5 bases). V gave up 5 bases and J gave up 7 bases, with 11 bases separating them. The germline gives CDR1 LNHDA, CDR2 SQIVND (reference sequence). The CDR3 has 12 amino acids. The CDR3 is CASSVRGGEAFF. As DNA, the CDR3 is TGTGCCAGTAGTGTCCGGGGGGGTGAAGCTTTCTTT.

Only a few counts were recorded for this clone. CDR3 loop: CASSFNSYEQYF. The CDR3 region has the DNA TGCGCCAGCAGCTTTAACTCCTACGAGCAGTACTTC. This chain links TRBV5-1 with TRBJ2-7; no firm D call. Germline CDR1 SGHRS, CDR2 YFSETQ. V lost 2 bases, J lost 0 bases, and 3 bases lay in between. The CDR3 is 12 amino acids.

The CDR3 DNA follows: TGTGCCTGGAGTGACAGCGGTGGGGAGACCCAGTACTTC. Its translation is CAWSDSGGETQYF. The chain uses TRBV30 and TRBJ2-5; the D gene is possibly TRBD2 (5 bases). Germline loops: CDR1 GTSNPN, CDR2 SVGIG (reference sequence). Trimming pared 1 base from V and 5 bases from J, leaving 11 bases between. CDR3 length: 13 residues. Complete variable domain (other parts from reference TRBV30 and TRBJ2-5): SQTIHQWPATLVQPVGSPLSLECTVEGTSNPNLYWYRQAAGRGLQLLFYSVGIGQISSEVPQNLSASRPQDRQFILSSKKLLLSDSGFYLCAWSDSGGETQYFGPGTRLLVL.

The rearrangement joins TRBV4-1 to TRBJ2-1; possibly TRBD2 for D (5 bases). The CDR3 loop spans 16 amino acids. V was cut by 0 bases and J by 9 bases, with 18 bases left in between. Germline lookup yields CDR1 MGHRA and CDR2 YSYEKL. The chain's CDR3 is CASSQDQATKYGEQFF. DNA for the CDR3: TGCGCCAGCAGCCAAGATCAAGCGACTAAATATGGTGAGCAGTTCTTC.

The CDR3 region is CATSRETVLAAGGSTDTQYF. The CDR3 DNA reads TGTGCCACCAGCAGAGAAACTGTATTGGCTGCGGGGGGGAGCACAGATACGCAGTATTTT. The chain uses TRBV15 and TRBJ2-3; 9 bases fit TRBD2. This CDR3 has 20 amino acids. V shed 0 bases, J shed 0 bases, and the junction held 13 bases outside the gene matches. The germline V gene encodes CDR1 LNHNV and CDR2 YYDKDF (reference sequence).

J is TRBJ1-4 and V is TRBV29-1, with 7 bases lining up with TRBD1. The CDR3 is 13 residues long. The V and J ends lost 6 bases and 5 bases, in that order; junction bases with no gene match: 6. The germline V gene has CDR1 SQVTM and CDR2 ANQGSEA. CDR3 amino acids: CSVAGQKNEKLFF. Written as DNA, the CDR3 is TGCAGCGTCGCGGGACAGAAAAATGAAAAACTGTTTTTT.

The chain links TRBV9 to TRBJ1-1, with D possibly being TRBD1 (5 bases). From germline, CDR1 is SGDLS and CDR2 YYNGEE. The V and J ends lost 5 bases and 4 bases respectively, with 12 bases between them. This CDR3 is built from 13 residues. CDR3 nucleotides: TGTGCCAGCAGAGGGACGGGGGTCACTGAAGCTTTCTTT. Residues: CASRGTGVTEAFF.

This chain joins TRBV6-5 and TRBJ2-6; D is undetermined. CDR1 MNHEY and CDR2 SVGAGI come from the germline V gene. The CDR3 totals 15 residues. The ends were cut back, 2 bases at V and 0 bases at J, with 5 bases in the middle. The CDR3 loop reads CASSYVASGANVLTF. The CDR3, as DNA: TGTGCCAGCAGTTACGTGGCCTCTGGGGCCAACGTCCTGACTTTC.

CDR3: CAISESGTRPDTQYF. CDR3 coding DNA: TGTGCCATCAGTGAGTCTGGGACTAGGCCAGATACGCAGTATTTT. This chain uses TRBV10-3 with TRBJ2-3; 8 positions agree with TRBD2. Germline lookup yields CDR1 ENHRY and CDR2 SYGVKD. With 0 bases clipped from V and 4 bases from J, the junction kept 3 bases outside the gene matches. This CDR3 region has 15 residues.

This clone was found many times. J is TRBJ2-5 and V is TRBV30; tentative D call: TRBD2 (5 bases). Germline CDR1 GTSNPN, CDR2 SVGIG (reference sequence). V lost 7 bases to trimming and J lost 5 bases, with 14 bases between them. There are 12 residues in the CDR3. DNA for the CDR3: TGTGCCTTTGGACTGTCTGGGGAGACCCAGTACTTC. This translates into CAFGLSGETQYF.

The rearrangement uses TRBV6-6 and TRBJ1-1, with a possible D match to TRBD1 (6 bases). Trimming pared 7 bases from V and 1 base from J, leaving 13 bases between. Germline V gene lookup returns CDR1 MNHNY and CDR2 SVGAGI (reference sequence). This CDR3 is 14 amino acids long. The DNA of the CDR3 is TGTGCCAGCAACCCCCAGGGGTCGAACACTGAAGCTTTCTTT. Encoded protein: CASNPQGSNTEAFF.

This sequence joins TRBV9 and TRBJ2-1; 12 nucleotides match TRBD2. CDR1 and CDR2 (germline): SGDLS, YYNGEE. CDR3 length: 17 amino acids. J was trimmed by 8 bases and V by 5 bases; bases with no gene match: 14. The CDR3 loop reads CASSSGLAGPRVDEQFF. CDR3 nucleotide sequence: TGTGCCAGCAGTTCCGGACTAGCGGGACCACGGGTGGATGAGCAGTTCTTC.

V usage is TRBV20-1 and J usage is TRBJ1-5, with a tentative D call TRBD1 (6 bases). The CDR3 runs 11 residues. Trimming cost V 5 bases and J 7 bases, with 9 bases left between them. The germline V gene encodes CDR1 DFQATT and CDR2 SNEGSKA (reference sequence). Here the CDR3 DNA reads TGCAGTGCTCGAAGGGGGCAGCCCCAGCATTTT. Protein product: CSARRGQPQHF.

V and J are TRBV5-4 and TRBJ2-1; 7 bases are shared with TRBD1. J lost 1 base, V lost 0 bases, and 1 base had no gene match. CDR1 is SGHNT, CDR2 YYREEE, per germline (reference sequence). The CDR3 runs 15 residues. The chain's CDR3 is CASSLDRGSYNEQFF. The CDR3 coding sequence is TGTGCCAGCAGCTTGGACAGGGGATCCTACAATGAGCAGTTCTTC.

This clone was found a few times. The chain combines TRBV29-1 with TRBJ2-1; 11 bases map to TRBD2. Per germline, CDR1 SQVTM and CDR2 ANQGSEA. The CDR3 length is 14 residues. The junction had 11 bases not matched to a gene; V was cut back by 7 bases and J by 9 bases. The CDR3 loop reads CSGTTSGITSEQFF. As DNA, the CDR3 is TGCAGCGGAACGACTAGCGGGATTACCAGTGAGCAGTTCTTC.